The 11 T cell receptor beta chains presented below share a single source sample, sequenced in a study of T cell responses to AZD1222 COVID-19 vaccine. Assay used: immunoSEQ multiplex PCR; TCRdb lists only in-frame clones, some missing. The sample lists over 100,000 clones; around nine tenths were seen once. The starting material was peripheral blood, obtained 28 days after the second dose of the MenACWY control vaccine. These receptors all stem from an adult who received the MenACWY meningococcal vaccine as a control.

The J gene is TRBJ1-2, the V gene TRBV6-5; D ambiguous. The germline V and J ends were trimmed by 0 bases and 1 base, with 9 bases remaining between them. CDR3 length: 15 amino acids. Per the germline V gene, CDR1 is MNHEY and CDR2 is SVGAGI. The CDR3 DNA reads TGTGCCAGCAGTTACTCCAGGACCCTTAACTATGGCTACACCTTC. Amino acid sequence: CASSYSRTLNYGYTF.

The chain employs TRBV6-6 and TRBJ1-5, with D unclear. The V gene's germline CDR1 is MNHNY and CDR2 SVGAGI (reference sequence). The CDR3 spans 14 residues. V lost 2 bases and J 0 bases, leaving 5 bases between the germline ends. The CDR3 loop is CASSYGGSNQPQHF. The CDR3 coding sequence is TGTGCCAGCAGTTACGGCGGTAGCAATCAGCCCCAGCATTTT.

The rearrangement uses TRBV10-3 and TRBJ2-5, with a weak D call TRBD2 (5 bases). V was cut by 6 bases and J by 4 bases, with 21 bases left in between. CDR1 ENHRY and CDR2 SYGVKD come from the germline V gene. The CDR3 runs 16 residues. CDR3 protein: CAIRSGNNAVGETQYF. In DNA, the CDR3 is TGTGCCATCAGGTCCGGGAATAACGCGGTTGGAGAGACCCAGTACTTC.

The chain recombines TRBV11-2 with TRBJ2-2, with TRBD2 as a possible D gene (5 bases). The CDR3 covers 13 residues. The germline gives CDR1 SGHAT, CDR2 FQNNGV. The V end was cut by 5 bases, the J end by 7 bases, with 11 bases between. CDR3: CASSLLGSGELFF. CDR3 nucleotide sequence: TGTGCCAGCAGCCTTCTAGGGAGCGGGGAGCTGTTTTTT.

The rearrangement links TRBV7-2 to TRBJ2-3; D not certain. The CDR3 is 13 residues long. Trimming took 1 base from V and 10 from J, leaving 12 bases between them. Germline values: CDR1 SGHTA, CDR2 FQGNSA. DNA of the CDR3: TGTGCCAGCAGCTTAGGGCCCGTAAAGCCGCAGTATTTT. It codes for CASSLGPVKPQYF.

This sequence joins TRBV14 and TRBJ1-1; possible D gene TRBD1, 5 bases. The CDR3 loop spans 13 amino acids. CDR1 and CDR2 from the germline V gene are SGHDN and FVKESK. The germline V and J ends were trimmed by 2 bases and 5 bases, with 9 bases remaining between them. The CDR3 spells CASSQSRGTEAFF. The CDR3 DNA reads TGTGCCAGCAGCCAATCGAGGGGTACTGAAGCTTTCTTT.

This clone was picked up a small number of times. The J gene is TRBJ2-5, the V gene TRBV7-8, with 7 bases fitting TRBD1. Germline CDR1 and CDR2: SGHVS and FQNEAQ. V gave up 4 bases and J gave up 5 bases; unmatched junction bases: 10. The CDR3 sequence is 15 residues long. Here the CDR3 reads CASSSRQGLVETQYF. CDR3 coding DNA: TGTGCCAGCAGCTCTCGACAGGGCCTGGTGGAGACCCAGTACTTC.

Here the CDR3 reads CASSLTASGAYNEQFF. The CDR3 coding sequence is TGTGCCAGCAGTTTAACGGCTAGCGGGGCGTACAATGAGCAGTTCTTC. The genes are TRBV28 and TRBJ2-1; 9 positions agree with TRBD2. With V trimmed by 2 bases and J by 4 bases, 6 bases remained unmatched. The CDR3 has 16 amino acids. The V gene's germline CDR1 is MDHEN and CDR2 SYDVKM. Together with reference TRBV28 and TRBJ2-1, the CDR3 gives the full variable domain: DVKVTQSSRYLVKRTGEKVFLECVQDMDHENMFWYRQDPGLGLRLIYFSYDVKMKEKGDIPEGYSVSREKKERFSLILESASTNQTSMYLCASSLTASGAYNEQFFGPGTRLTVL.

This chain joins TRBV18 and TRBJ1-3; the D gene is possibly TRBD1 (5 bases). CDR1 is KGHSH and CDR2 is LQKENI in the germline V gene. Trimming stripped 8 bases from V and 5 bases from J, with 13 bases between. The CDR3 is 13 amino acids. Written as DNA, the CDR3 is TGTGCCAGCGCCGGGGCAGGCCGAAACACCATATATTTT. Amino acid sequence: CASAGAGRNTIYF. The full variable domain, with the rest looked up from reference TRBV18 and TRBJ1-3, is NAGVMQNPRHLVRRRGQEARLRCSPMKGHSHVYWYRQLPEEGLKFMVYLQKENIIDESGMPKERFSAEFPKEGPSILRIQQVVRGDSAAYFCASAGAGRNTIYFGEGSWLTVV.

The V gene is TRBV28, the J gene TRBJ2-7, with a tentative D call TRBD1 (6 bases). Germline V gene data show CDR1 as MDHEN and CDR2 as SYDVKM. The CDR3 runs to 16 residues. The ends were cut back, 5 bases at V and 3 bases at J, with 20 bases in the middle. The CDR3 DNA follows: TGTGCCAGCAGTCCCTCAGGGGTCAGCCTTTTCTACGAGCAGTACTTC. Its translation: CASSPSGVSLFYEQYF.

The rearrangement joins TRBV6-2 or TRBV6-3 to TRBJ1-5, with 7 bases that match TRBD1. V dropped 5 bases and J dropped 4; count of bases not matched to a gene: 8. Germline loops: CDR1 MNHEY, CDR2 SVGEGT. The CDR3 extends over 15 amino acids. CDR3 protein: CASSNQGVRNQPQHF. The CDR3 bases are TGTGCCAGCAGTAATCAGGGGGTGAGGAATCAGCCCCAGCATTTT.